Shown below are 14 T cell receptor beta chains from a single sample sequenced in a study of shared clonotypes between healthy human individuals. Here immunoSEQ multiplex PCR was the method, and the copy in TCRdb shows in-frame clones only, minus some. The sample lists about 590,000 clones, roughly 95% occurring once. The naive CD8 fraction comprised CD45RO-negative cells positively selected for CCR7 and excluded terminally differentiated effector memory CD45RA+ cells. The material sequenced was naive CD8+ T cells sorted from blood. The receptors were gathered from a woman aged 25 to 39 in good health.

The V and J genes are TRBV18 and TRBJ2-2; the D is unclear. Germline V CDR1 and CDR2: KGHSH, LQKENI. V gave up 3 bases and J gave up 6 bases, with 8 bases separating them. The CDR3 covers 13 residues. The chain's CDR3 is CASSPTTAGELFF. The CDR3 bases are TGTGCCAGCTCACCTACGACGGCCGGGGAGCTGTTTTTT.

The J gene is TRBJ2-7, the V gene TRBV6-4, with 8 bases matching TRBD2. V lost 3 bases and J lost 4; bases outside the gene matches: 8. The CDR3 is 15 amino acids. Germline-derived CDR1 and CDR2 are MRHNA and SNTAGT. The CDR3 DNA sequence: TGTGCCAGCAGTGATCAAGCGGGAGAGGGGTACGAGCAGTACTTC. It encodes CASSDQAGEGYEQYF.

The J gene is TRBJ2-3, the V gene TRBV27, with D possibly TRBD2 on 6 matching bases. Deletions cut 2 bases from V and 6 bases from J, with 12 bases between. This CDR3 region has 14 residues. Germline V lookup: CDR1 MNHEY, CDR2 SMNVEV (reference sequence). The DNA of the CDR3 is TGTGCCAGCAGTTTAGGAGGGATCGGGGATACGCAGTATTTT. The encoded protein is CASSLGGIGDTQYF.

In its sample, this clone was seen once. The chain employs TRBV5-1 and TRBJ1-1, with 7 bases fitting TRBD1. The CDR3 covers 15 residues. With V trimmed by 0 bases and J by 4 bases, 6 bases remained unmatched. Germline V gene lookup returns CDR1 SGHRS and CDR2 YFSETQ. The CDR3 reads CASSLAFGTATEAFF. CDR3 coding DNA: TGCGCCAGCAGCTTGGCCTTCGGGACAGCCACTGAAGCTTTCTTT.

The chain employs TRBV7-9 and TRBJ2-1, with 12 nucleotides matching TRBD2. The CDR3 runs to 15 residues. With V trimmed by 9 bases and J by 5 bases, 8 bases remained unmatched. Germline loops: CDR1 SEHNR, CDR2 FQNEAQ (reference sequence). CDR3 in DNA: TGTGCCAGTTCGGGACTAGCGGGCCCCCACAATGAGCAGTTCTTC. Translated, it gives CASSGLAGPHNEQFF. Using reference TRBV7-9 and TRBJ2-1 for the parts outside the CDR3, the full variable domain is DTGVSQNPRHKITKRGQNVTFRCDPISEHNRLYWYRQTLGQGPEFLTYFQNEAQLEKSRLLSDRFSAERPKGSFSTLEIQRTEQGDSAMYLCASSGLAGPHNEQFFGPGTRLTVL.

The chain employs TRBV10-2 and TRBJ1-5, with a tentative D call TRBD1 (5 bases). This CDR3 comprises 16 residues. CDR1 WSHSY and CDR2 SAAADI come from the germline V gene. V dropped 0 bases and J dropped 8 bases, with 17 bases sitting between them. DNA of the CDR3: TGCGCCAGCAGTGAGTCGATCGGGGCATTCGGGGAGCCCCAGCATTTT. This sequence encodes CASSESIGAFGEPQHF.

V is TRBV6-1 and J is TRBJ2-1; TRBD2 is a possible D gene (6 bases). CDR1 is MNHNS and CDR2 is SASEGT in the germline V gene. The CDR3 is 15 residues long. V lost 2 bases and J lost 0, with 8 bases in between. CDR3 sequence (DNA): TGTGCCAGCAGTGAACCTAGCGTCTCCTACAATGAGCAGTTCTTC. It translates to CASSEPSVSYNEQFF.

This chain connects TRBV6-5 to TRBJ2-1, with TRBD2 identical over 8 bases. The germline CDR1 and CDR2 sequences are MNHEY and SVGAGI. J gave up 14 bases and V 4 bases, and 4 bases lay outside the gene matches. The CDR3 loop spans 11 amino acids. The CDR3, as DNA: TGTGCCAGCAGTTCCCCAGCGGGAGAGTTCTTC. It yields the protein CASSSPAGEFF.

This clone was picked up a small number of times. This chain links TRBV27 with TRBJ2-7; D is possibly TRBD1 (6 bases). This CDR3 is built from 13 residues. Germline loops: CDR1 MNHEY, CDR2 SMNVEV (reference sequence). V was cut by 3 bases and J by 5 bases, with 11 bases left in between. The CDR3 DNA reads TGTGCCAGCAGTTTGTGGCAGGGGAACGAGCAGTACTTC. This encodes CASSLWQGNEQYF.

This clone was recorded once. This sequence joins TRBV7-8 and TRBJ2-1, with 8 bases that match TRBD2. CDR3 length equals 14 residues. V was pared by 5 bases and J by 0 bases, with 0 bases of the junction left unmatched. Germline-derived CDR1 and CDR2 are SGHVS and FQNEAQ. In nucleotides, the CDR3 is TGTGCCAGCAGCACTAGCGGCTCCTACAATGAGCAGTTCTTC. Translating gives CASSTSGSYNEQFF.

The chain joins TRBV7-9 to TRBJ1-1; D gene unclear. Germline values: CDR1 SEHNR, CDR2 FQNEAQ (reference sequence). Deletions cut 1 base from V and 4 bases from J, with 7 bases between. The CDR3 has 13 residues. The CDR3 DNA reads as TGTGCCAGCAGCTTAGGGGAGCTCACTGAAGCTTTCTTT. This sequence encodes CASSLGELTEAFF.

A remark on this clone: Other DNA sequences in the sample encode the same CDR3. The V gene is TRBV30, the J gene TRBJ2-1; D call uncertain. The CDR3 extends over 12 amino acids. V shed 1 base and J shed 7 bases, with 8 bases lying between them. Germline assignment: CDR1 GTSNPN and CDR2 SVGIG (reference sequence). DNA for the CDR3: TGTGCCTGGAGTGGTGGCGCGAATGAGCAGTTCTTC. Translated, it gives CAWSGGANEQFF.

This chain connects TRBV28 to TRBJ2-3; 7 nucleotides agree with TRBD2. The V segment lost 1 base and the J segment 7 bases; nucleotides outside the gene matches: 2. CDR1 and CDR2 from the germline V gene are MDHEN and SYDVKM. This CDR3 has 13 residues. CDR3: CASSLSTSHTQYF. The CDR3 coding sequence is TGTGCCAGCAGTTTATCGACTAGCCATACGCAGTATTTT.

The gene calls are TRBV27 and TRBJ2-2; TRBD2 aligns across 7 bases. The CDR3 runs to 15 residues. Germline V gene sequence: CDR1 MNHEY, CDR2 SMNVEV (reference sequence). The J segment lost 6 bases and the V segment lost 5 bases, leaving 9 bases of the junction unmatched. The CDR3 loop reads CASSPVSGRAGELFF. CDR3 sequence (DNA): TGTGCCAGCAGTCCCGTTTCAGGGAGGGCCGGGGAGCTGTTTTTT.